These 25 T cell receptor beta chains came from one sample sequenced in a study of blood T cell repertoires in COVID-19. This table comes from immunoSEQ multiplex PCR, and its TCRdb copy is limited to in-frame clones, with some not included. The repertoire has about 80,000 clones, 88% of them found once; the top ten carry 7.3%. Sequencing used peripheral blood. The receptors shown here come from a man aged 70-80 years with acute or convalescent COVID-19.

This clone occurred once. The chain is built from TRBV28 and TRBJ2-1; D is perhaps TRBD2 (5 bases). This CDR3 spans 19 amino acids. The germline V gene has CDR1 MDHEN and CDR2 SYDVKM. With 6 bases removed from V and 3 bases from J, the gap between germline ends came to 27 bases. CDR3 sequence (DNA): TGTGCCAGCAGGACCCCTATTCGACGGGGTCACCTCTTCTACAATGAGCAGTTCTTC. Residues: CASRTPIRRGHLFYNEQFF.

The V and J genes are TRBV15 and TRBJ1-2, with D uncertain. Trimming cost V 0 bases and J 7 bases, with 18 bases left between them. This CDR3 comprises 16 residues. CDR1 is LNHNV, CDR2 YYDKDF, per germline (reference sequence). CDR3 bases: TGTGCCACCAGCAGAGAAATTTCCAGCGCGGCGGGTGGCTACACCTTC. Translation gives CATSREISSAAGGYTF.

The chain employs TRBV12-3 or TRBV12-4 and TRBJ2-7; weak D call: TRBD2 (5 bases). CDR3 length: 13 residues. V was shortened by 8 bases and J by 0 bases, with 11 bases between the two germline ends. The CDR3 sequence is CASRSGYSYEQYF. The DNA for the CDR3 is TGTGCCAGCCGATCGGGGTACTCCTACGAGCAGTACTTC.

J is TRBJ2-7 and V is TRBV15; the match to TRBD1 covers 9 bases. Germline trimming cut 0 bases from V and 7 bases from J; bases unmatched to any gene: 7. CDR3 length: 15 amino acids. Germline-derived CDR1 and CDR2 are LNHNV and YYDKDF (reference sequence). CDR3 nucleotide sequence: TGTGCCACCAGCAGAGATCCAAACAGGGGGCGAGAGCAGTACTTC. Its translation: CATSRDPNRGREQYF.

This chain connects TRBV5-1 to TRBJ2-1; TRBD2 matches 7 bases. The CDR3 spans 16 residues. CDR1 is SGHRS and CDR2 is YFSETQ in the germline V gene. Trimming at V came to 4 bases and at J to 4 bases, leaving 11 bases not matched to a gene. Here the CDR3 reads CASSPSLVAGYNEQFF. CDR3 sequence (DNA): TGCGCCAGCAGCCCAAGTTTAGTAGCGGGTTACAATGAGCAGTTCTTC.

The V and J genes are TRBV21-1 and TRBJ2-1; no DNA check was done on the table's D call, TRBD1. TRBV21-1 is recorded as a pseudogene. There are 19 residues in the CDR3. The CDR3 DNA reads as TGTGCCAGCAGCAGGGGGACAGGGAAAATACACCCCTCCTACAATGAGCAGTTCTTC. Its translation: CASSRGTGKIHPSYNEQFF.

This rearrangement joins TRBV10-3 to TRBJ1-1, with 7 bases that match TRBD1. J was trimmed by 3 bases and V by 6 bases; bases with no gene match: 7. Germline V gene data show CDR1 as ENHRY and CDR2 as SYGVKD. The CDR3 runs to 14 residues. The CDR3 loop is CAISPTGVDTEAFF. As DNA, the CDR3 is TGTGCCATCAGCCCCACAGGGGTGGACACTGAAGCTTTCTTT.

DNA for the CDR3: TGTGCCAGCAGTTTGGACAGTTTTCAGCCCCAGCATTTT. Translated: CASSLDSFQPQHF. This chain joins TRBV12-3 or TRBV12-4 and TRBJ1-5; tentative D call: TRBD1 (6 bases). There are 13 residues in the CDR3. The V gene lost 3 bases and the J gene lost 6 bases, with 9 bases spanning the gap.

This sequence joins TRBV6-5 and TRBJ1-5; D might be TRBD1 (6 bases). This CDR3 is built from 15 residues. Germline CDR1 and CDR2: MNHEY and SVGAGI. V was shortened by 3 bases and J by 4 bases, with 13 bases between the two germline ends. CDR3 DNA: TGTGCCAGCAGTTATTCCGGACAGAATAATCAGCCCCAGCATTTT. This codes for CASSYSGQNNQPQHF.

The chain carries TRBV4-3 and TRBJ2-1, with TRBD2 matching over 8 bases. J gave up 3 bases and V 0 bases, and 7 bases lay outside the gene matches. Looked up from germline, CDR1 is LGHNA and CDR2 is YSLEER. The CDR3 has 17 residues. The CDR3 DNA sequence: TGCGCCAGCAGCCAAGACTGGGGGCTAGCGGGCTACAATGAGCAGTTCTTC. It specifies CASSQDWGLAGYNEQFF.

This clone was counted a few times. The V gene is TRBV6-1, the J gene TRBJ2-1; TRBD2 matches 7 bases. V shed 1 base, J shed 15 bases, and the junction held 12 bases outside the gene matches. CDR3 length equals 14 residues. CDR1 is MNHNS, CDR2 SASEGT, per germline. The CDR3 sequence is CASSEGYRDYIWFF. The CDR3 DNA follows: TGTGCCAGCAGTGAAGGGTACCGGGACTATATCTGGTTCTTC.

The gene calls are TRBV10-2 and TRBJ1-6, with a weak D call TRBD1 (5 bases). Germline lookup yields CDR1 WSHSY and CDR2 SAAADI. V shed 7 bases and J shed 8 bases, with 12 bases lying between them. This CDR3 spans 13 amino acids. The chain's CDR3 is CASNPGLDSPLHF. DNA of the CDR3: TGCGCCAGCAATCCGGGACTCGATTCACCCCTCCACTTT.

This chain joins TRBV5-6 and TRBJ1-5, with 9 bases that match TRBD1. The CDR3 totals 16 residues. V lost 2 bases to trimming and J lost 3 bases; unmatched junction nucleotides: 6. CDR1 is SGHDT and CDR2 is YYEEEE in the germline V gene. CDR3 in DNA: TGTGCCAGCAGCTTAAGGACAGGGGCACACAATCAGCCCCAGCATTTT. Protein: CASSLRTGAHNQPQHF.

V and J are TRBV24-1 and TRBJ2-7; D is unclear. Looked up from germline, CDR1 is KGHDR and CDR2 is SFDVKD. The CDR3 contains 13 residues. Between the trimmed V and J ends, which lost 4 bases and 0 bases, there was a span of 6 bases. This CDR3 is CATSEGSSYEQYF. The CDR3 nucleotides are TGTGCCACCAGTGAGGGCAGCTCCTACGAGCAGTACTTC.

This clone was recorded once. The rearrangement uses TRBV2 and TRBJ2-3, with TRBD1 matching 8 bases. The CDR3 is 15 amino acids. Germline-derived CDR1 and CDR2 are SNHLY and FYNNEI. Trimming at V came to 6 bases and at J to 2 bases, leaving 7 bases not matched to a gene. The chain's CDR3 is CASRADRDLTDTQYF. As DNA, the CDR3 is TGTGCCAGCAGGGCGGACAGGGACCTCACAGATACGCAGTATTTT.

V usage is TRBV6-6 and J usage is TRBJ1-5; D might be TRBD1 (6 bases). The CDR3 extends over 15 amino acids. The germline V gene has CDR1 MNHNY and CDR2 SVGAGI (reference sequence). Between the trimmed V and J ends, which lost 6 bases and 0 bases, there was a span of 12 bases. The CDR3 sequence is CASRRNRDSNQPQHF. The CDR3 nucleotides read TGTGCCAGCAGGAGAAACAGGGATAGCAATCAGCCCCAGCATTTT.

V usage is TRBV19 and J usage is TRBJ1-2; a possible D gene is TRBD1 (5 bases). CDR3 length equals 16 residues. Trimming removed 0 bases from V and 5 bases from J, with 16 bases in between. Looked up from germline, CDR1 is LNHDA and CDR2 is SQIVND (reference sequence). The CDR3 protein is CASSIDWTPGPYGYTF. The CDR3 DNA reads as TGTGCCAGTAGTATAGACTGGACACCGGGCCCATATGGCTACACCTTC.

CDR3 loop: CASSGGQGSNQPQHF. CDR3 nucleotide sequence: TGCGCCAGCAGTGGCGGACAGGGGAGCAATCAGCCCCAGCATTTT. The V call is TRBV10-2, the J call TRBJ1-5; 9 bases agree with TRBD1. V was pared by 4 bases and J by 1 base, with 2 bases of the junction left unmatched. The CDR3 loop spans 15 amino acids. The V gene's germline CDR1 is WSHSY and CDR2 SAAADI.

This chain joins TRBV2 and TRBJ2-1, with 10 positions matching TRBD2. The CDR3 is 17 amino acids. Trimming cost V 0 bases and J 8 bases; bases outside gene matches: 10. The germline V gene has CDR1 SNHLY and CDR2 FYNNEI. CDR3 residues: CASSEATRSGRFYEQFF. DNA for the CDR3: TGTGCCAGCAGTGAAGCCACTCGTAGCGGGAGGTTCTATGAGCAGTTCTTC.

The chain couples TRBV6-6 to TRBJ2-3, with 7 bases that match TRBD1. The CDR3 is 16 residues long. V shed 2 bases, J shed 4 bases, and the junction held 9 bases outside the gene matches. Germline V gene sequence: CDR1 MNHNY, CDR2 SVGAGI (reference sequence). CDR3 residues: CASSYRTGKEADTQYF. CDR3 nucleotides: TGTGCCAGCAGTTACCGGACAGGTAAAGAGGCAGATACGCAGTATTTT.

The rearrangement joins TRBV6-2 or TRBV6-3 to TRBJ2-2; 11 bases align to TRBD2. Germline assignment: CDR1 MNHEY and CDR2 SVGEGT. The CDR3 contains 15 residues. V lost 5 bases, J lost 8 bases, and 7 bases stayed unmatched. The CDR3, as DNA: TGTGCCAGCAGTCAACTAGCGGGAGCCGGTGGGGAGCTGTTTTTT. Its protein product is CASSQLAGAGGELFF.

V gene TRBV4-1 combines with J gene TRBJ2-4; 7 bases match TRBD2. CDR1 and CDR2 (germline): MGHRA, YSYEKL. CDR3 size: 17 residues. With V trimmed by 0 bases and J by 8 bases, 13 bases remained unmatched. The CDR3 is CASSQEKLASFVDIQYF. Here the CDR3 DNA reads TGCGCCAGCAGCCAAGAAAAACTAGCGTCTTTTGTGGACATTCAGTACTTC.

This rearrangement joins TRBV27 to TRBJ2-2, with a weak D call TRBD2 (5 bases). Germline V gene sequence: CDR1 MNHEY, CDR2 SMNVEV (reference sequence). Trimming took off 1 base at V and 4 bases at J, with 10 bases between the two ends. The CDR3 has 15 amino acids. In DNA, the CDR3 is TGTGCCAGCAGTTTATACCCCGGGATCACCGGGGAGCTGTTTTTT. Protein product: CASSLYPGITGELFF.

The chain recombines TRBV11-2 with TRBJ2-7; 7 nucleotides match TRBD1. Germline CDR1 reads SGHAT; CDR2 reads FQNNGV. The V and J ends lost 4 bases and 1 base, in that order; junction bases with no gene match: 4. The CDR3 totals 14 residues. As DNA, the CDR3 is TGTGCCAGCAGCTCAGGGGGTATATCCTACGAGCAGTACTTC. This codes for CASSSGGISYEQYF.

The V call is TRBV4-1, the J call TRBJ2-2, with D perhaps matching TRBD1 (6 bases). The germline V gene has CDR1 MGHRA and CDR2 YSYEKL. V lost 1 base, J lost 1 base, and 10 bases lay in between. The CDR3 contains 16 residues. CDR3 DNA: TGCGCCAGCAGCCAAGTCAGGGGTAGGAACACCGGGGAGCTGTTTTTT. Residues: CASSQVRGRNTGELFF.